This TCR beta chain was identified during a study of OX40 agonist ivuxolimab in advanced cancers. A note on the overall study: The costimulatory receptor OX40 (CD134) was targeted by ivuxolimab, a fully human IgG2 agonistic monoclonal antibody. Intravenous ivuxolimab was administered to patients every 2 weeks at six dose levels: 0.01, 0.1, 0.3, 1.5, 3 and 10 mg/kg. Of the approximately 50 dose-escalation patients, hepatocellular carcinoma was present in around 19, melanoma in roughly 15, renal cell carcinoma in 9 and head and neck cancer in 9. A male proportion of under 85% and a mean age of roughly 55 years, ranging from about 23 to 90, were recorded for the dose-escalation cohort. Prior anti-PD-1, anti-PD-L1 or anti-CTLA-4 therapy was permitted, and checkpoint inhibitors had been received by roughly 40% of dose-escalation patients. Partial responses were achieved by three dose-escalation patients, of whom one had hepatocellular carcinoma and two had cutaneous melanoma. The point of sequencing TCRbeta in the periphery was to test whether ivuxolimab changed TCR sequence diversity and drove clonal T-cell expansion. The paper describes the monotherapy dose-escalation part (N ≈ 51 patients) of the phase I trial of ivuxolimab. Broader findings and caveats from the paper: Low levels of normalized T-cell clonal expansion were also seen in some patients who did not respond. At doses of 0.1 to 3.0 mg/kg, clonal expansion of both CD4+ and CD8+ blood T cells was observed from baseline to week 6. Which antigens the clonally expanded peripheral T cells were specific for was not determined. In the 0.1-3.0 mg/kg groups, partial responders had among the lowest normalized peripheral clonal expansion, particularly in CD8+ T cells. After ivuxolimab, more expanded clones were found on average in CD8+ T cells than in CD4+ T cells.

The trial excluded patients who had a history of autoimmune disease or who were on systemic immunosuppression. Peripheral blood for TCR sequencing was drawn from every dose cohort at baseline, at cycle 4 day 1 and at cycle 7 day 1. The samples were drawn from a first-in-human, open-label, multicenter phase I dose-escalation trial of ivuxolimab. Adults with locally advanced or metastatic melanoma, renal cell carcinoma, hepatocellular carcinoma or head and neck squamous cell carcinoma were enrolled in the trial. Before TCR sequencing, CD4+ and CD8+ T cells were separately sorted from peripheral blood. Note on this clone: Its cognate antigen has yet to be identified. No quality values exist for individual bases; no much larger clone is one base distant.

For sequencing of the TCRbeta CDR3 region, genomic DNA was extracted from the sorted cells. The immunoSEQ Assay was used to sequence the TCRbeta CDR3 regions. TCRdb carries this immuneACCESS record with in-frame sequences only. Its versions omit some clonotypes, under half of them owing to an unresolved V gene in the studies checked, with the rest unexplained. The sample profile shows around 77,000 clones; approximately 85% of them were found once. The top ten hold roughly 0.62% of the sample. V lost 5 bases and J lost 3 bases, and the count of bases not matched to a germline gene is 10. Including cysteine and phenylalanine, the CDR3 has 15 amino acids. CDR3 DNA only is kept here, 45 bases in frame from base 1. CDR1 SGHDN and CDR2 FVKESK were looked up in the germline V gene.

This clonotype originated in an adult with an advanced solid tumor such as melanoma, head and neck, liver or kidney cancer. The input for sequencing was CD4+ or CD8+ T cells sorted from blood, taken in a trial of the OX40 agonist ivuxolimab. The sequence links TRBV14 to TRBJ2-7; TRBD1 lines up with 7 middle nucleotides. The CDR3: CASSLGTVLRYEQYF. In nucleotides, the sequence is TGTGCCAGCAGCTTAGGGACAGTCCTACGCTACGAGCAGTACTTC.